One sample yielded the 17 T cell receptor beta chains listed below, sequenced in a study of technical replicates of blood from a handful of donors. Some clones are missing from TCRdb's copy, which holds only in-frame ones; the method was immunoSEQ multiplex PCR. The sample comprises some 83,000 clones, around 94% of which are singletons, and more than 0.2% rests with the top ten. Sequenced input: T cells isolated from PBMCs. The source of these receptors is a human donor in good health.

V gene TRBV2 combines with J gene TRBJ2-1; a weak D match, TRBD2 (6 bases). The V gene lost 2 bases and the J gene lost 0 bases, with 8 bases spanning the gap. The CDR3 contains 15 residues. Germline CDR1 reads SNHLY; CDR2 reads FYNNEI. CDR3 region: CASSERGSSYNEQFF. As DNA, the CDR3 is TGTGCCAGCAGTGAACGGGGGAGCTCCTACAATGAGCAGTTCTTC.

The gene calls are TRBV11-3 and TRBJ2-5; D gene ambiguous. Germline assignment: CDR1 SGHNT and CDR2 YENEEA. The CDR3 has 13 amino acids. V lost 0 bases to trimming and J lost 1 base, with 3 bases between them. In nucleotides, the CDR3 is TGTGCCAGCAGCTTAGATAGCCAAGAGACCCAGTACTTC. It translates to CASSLDSQETQYF.

The V and J genes are TRBV6-4 and TRBJ1-2, with D perhaps matching TRBD1 (5 bases). CDR1 and CDR2 from the germline V gene are MRHNA and SNTAGT. CDR3 length: 14 amino acids. Trimming took off 0 bases at V and 7 bases at J, with 12 bases between the two ends. This chain's CDR3 is CASSDSTWQGGYTF. In nucleotides, the CDR3 is TGTGCCAGCAGTGACTCGACGTGGCAGGGTGGCTACACCTTC.

This rearrangement joins TRBV19 to TRBJ2-7, with D perhaps TRBD2 (5 bases). V shed 6 bases and J shed 4 bases, with 19 bases lying between them. The CDR3 runs 15 residues. Germline assignment: CDR1 LNHDA and CDR2 SQIVND (reference sequence). The DNA for the CDR3 is TGTGCCAGTAGCAAAACCGGGGAGTCGTATTACGAGCAGTACTTC. Its protein product is CASSKTGESYYEQYF.

The chain combines TRBV5-4 with TRBJ2-3; 8 nucleotides align to TRBD2. With 3 bases clipped from V and 4 bases from J, the junction kept 10 bases outside the gene matches. Looked up from germline, CDR1 is SGHNT and CDR2 is YYREEE (reference sequence). The CDR3 sequence is 16 residues long. The CDR3 loop is CASSWGGLAGADTQYF. The CDR3 DNA reads TGTGCCAGCAGCTGGGGTGGGCTAGCGGGTGCAGATACGCAGTATTTT.

This sequence joins TRBV19 and TRBJ2-3; 10 bases are a match to TRBD2. The CDR3 loop spans 16 amino acids. The V segment lost 3 bases and the J segment 2 bases; nucleotides outside the gene matches: 5. CDR1 is LNHDA, CDR2 SQIVND, per germline (reference sequence). The CDR3 is CASSIQLAGSTDTQYF. CDR3 nucleotides: TGTGCCAGTAGTATCCAACTAGCGGGGTCCACAGATACGCAGTATTTT.

The chain recombines TRBV7-3 with TRBJ2-7; a weak D match, TRBD1 (5 bases). Germline CDR1 reads SGHTA; CDR2 reads FQGTGA. Trimming shortened V by 2 bases and J by 3 bases, and 17 bases separated the two germline ends. There are 16 residues in the CDR3. The chain's CDR3 is CASSLGQGTPNYEQYF. CDR3 DNA sequence: TGTGCCAGCAGCTTAGGGCAGGGAACCCCGAACTACGAGCAGTACTTC.

The chain is built from TRBV28 and TRBJ1-2, with TRBD1 matching 12 bases. V gave up 7 bases and J gave up 6 bases; unmatched junction bases: 15. This CDR3 is built from 17 residues. CDR1 and CDR2 from the germline V gene are MDHEN and SYDVKM. CDR3 protein: CASTQGGQGAKWDGYTF. The CDR3 coding sequence is TGTGCCAGCACCCAGGGGGGACAGGGGGCTAAGTGGGATGGCTACACCTTC.

The rearrangement uses TRBV6-1 and TRBJ1-2; 8 bases agree with TRBD1. Germline CDR1 MNHNS, CDR2 SASEGT. This CDR3 spans 13 amino acids. The V segment lost 5 bases and the J segment 5 bases; nucleotides outside the gene matches: 4. The CDR3, as DNA: TGTGCCAGCAGTCAGGGGGCGCGATATGGCTACACCTTC. The encoded protein is CASSQGARYGYTF.

This rearrangement joins TRBV29-1 to TRBJ2-5, with 8 bases lining up with TRBD2. The trim removed 6 bases at V and 1 base at J, leaving 7 bases unmatched. Germline V gene data show CDR1 as SQVTM and CDR2 as ANQGSEA. CDR3 length: 14 residues. CDR3 DNA: TGCAGCGTAGGGACCGGGACTAGCCAAGAGACCCAGTACTTC. Its protein product is CSVGTGTSQETQYF.

This clone has only one observation. CDR3 nucleotide sequence: TGTGCCAGCAGGGGGGGGTGGTCTGGAAACACCATATATTTT. It encodes CASRGGWSGNTIYF. The chain has TRBV6-5 and TRBJ1-3, with D possibly TRBD1 on 5 matching bases. The V gene lost 6 bases and the J gene lost 1 base, with 10 bases spanning the gap. The V gene's germline CDR1 is MNHEY and CDR2 SVGAGI. The CDR3 covers 14 residues.

The V gene is TRBV5-1, the J gene TRBJ1-1, with D perhaps TRBD1 (5 bases). This CDR3 is 13 amino acids long. Germline V gene data show CDR1 as SGHRS and CDR2 as YFSETQ. Trimming pared 0 bases from V and 4 bases from J, leaving 7 bases between. CDR3 sequence (DNA): TGCGCCAGCAGCTTGGGCGGGACCACTGAAGCTTTCTTT. Its protein product is CASSLGGTTEAFF.

The genes are TRBV2 and TRBJ1-6, with 7 bases matching TRBD1. CDR1 is SNHLY, CDR2 FYNNEI, per germline. This CDR3 is built from 13 residues. Germline trimming cut 11 bases from V and 9 bases from J; bases unmatched to any gene: 10. This CDR3 reads CAGRDREGSPLHF. The CDR3, as DNA: TGTGCCGGCCGAGACAGGGAAGGTTCACCCCTCCACTTT.

The rearrangement uses TRBV19 and TRBJ2-1, with TRBD2 identical over 9 bases. The V and J ends lost 4 bases and 4 bases, in that order; junction bases with no gene match: 5. The CDR3 covers 15 residues. CDR1 is LNHDA and CDR2 is SQIVND in the germline V gene (reference sequence). The chain's CDR3 is CASSRLAALYNEQFF. The CDR3 DNA reads as TGTGCCAGTAGTAGACTAGCGGCGCTTTACAATGAGCAGTTCTTC.

The chain is built from TRBV7-3 and TRBJ2-1; D unresolved. Germline CDR1 SGHTA, CDR2 FQGTGA. The germline V and J ends were trimmed by 2 bases and 6 bases, with 23 bases remaining between them. The CDR3 covers 18 residues. CDR3 nucleotide sequence: TGTGCCAGCAGCTTACGAATTAAGAAACTTCCTGAAATCAATGAGCAGTTCTTC. Protein sequence: CASSLRIKKLPEINEQFF.

The V call is TRBV7-9, the J call TRBJ2-3; TRBD1 is a possible D gene (6 bases). The V end was cut by 5 bases, the J end by 1 base, with 7 bases between. Germline V gene data show CDR1 as SEHNR and CDR2 as FQNEAQ (reference sequence). The length of the CDR3 is 13 residues. In DNA form, the CDR3 reads TGTGCCAGCAGCCGGACAGGCACAGATACGCAGTATTTT. It specifies CASSRTGTDTQYF.

This clone was detected a few times. The gene calls are TRBV6-5 and TRBJ1-2; TRBD1 might be the D (6 bases). The CDR3 spans 15 residues. Germline CDR1 reads MNHEY; CDR2 reads SVGAGI. V lost 10 bases, J lost 11 bases, and 29 bases lay in between. The CDR3 DNA reads as TGTGCCACCATGGACAGAACTTTAACTATGGCTACGTACACCTTC. Translation gives CATMDRTLTMATYTF.